This T cell receptor beta chain appears in the sequencing data of a study of blood T cell repertoires in COVID-19. The overall study: Sources were T cells, B-cell-depleted T cells, or PBMCs; the material itself was cDNA or gDNA.

Methods used by the authors: Estimation of nucleated cell counts was performed using reference gene primer amplification. Repertoires were generated with immunoSEQ multiplex PCR, while TCRdb's copy carries only in-frame clones and drops some. The V and J calls and the clone size are those of that table, but D and trimming were determined from the DNA. Of 90,000 to 120,000 clones detected, more than 70% appear once; the ten largest clones hold 5.5% to 8%. Trimming removed 1 base from V and 4 bases from J, with 13 bases in between. The CDR3 spans 15 residues. Germline V gene data show CDR1 as MGHRA and CDR2 as YSYEKL. This clone has more than one count but fewer than ten.

The sequencing sample was made of peripheral blood. The chain has TRBV4-1 and TRBJ1-1, with D possibly TRBD1 on 5 matching bases. The clonotype originates from a man aged 50 to 59 with active or convalescent COVID-19. The CDR3 region is CASSQAYGGLTEAFF. The CDR3 DNA reads TGCGCCAGCAGCCAAGCGTACGGGGGACTCACTGAAGCTTTCTTT.